This T cell receptor (beta chain) was found in a study of T cell responses to AZD1222 COVID-19 vaccine. Germline CDR1 and CDR2: SQVTM and ANQGSEA. V was trimmed by 4 bases and J by 4 bases, leaving 11 bases between them. This CDR3 is built from 13 residues. Study results and limitations: All repertoire sampling was performed exclusively after the peak T cell response.

On this clone: Its antigen is as yet unknown.

Data came from immunoSEQ multiplex PCR; TCRdb stores just in-frame clones and leaves some out. The table records fewer than 55,000 clones, approximately 83% of them present only once. The origin of this receptor is an adult in good health. The chain is built from TRBV29-1 and TRBJ1-3; TRBD1 is a possible D gene (6 bases). The source material was peripheral blood, sampled on day 0 of AZD1222 vaccination. CDR3 protein: CSVGQQGGNTIYF. The CDR3 DNA sequence: TGCAGCGTTGGTCAACAGGGAGGAAACACCATATATTTT.